This TCR beta chain was recorded in a study of regulatory T cells in long-lasting Graves disease. The germline V gene encodes CDR1 SGHNT and CDR2 YENEEA. V gave up 1 base and J gave up 1 base; unmatched junction bases: 0. This CDR3 comprises 14 residues. Arm-PCR of CDR3 regions and iRepertoire HTBI primers were the basis on which TCR beta libraries were built. TCRdb itself ran the multiplex PCR reads through MiXCR, one entry per CDR3 protein. Here the sample spans some 220,000 distinct CDR3 sequences, roughly 19% being singletons. The time point here: newly diagnosed GD, antithyroid drugs for less than 3 months. PBMCs provided the RNA from which the TCR library was made. This clonotype was seen ten or more times. The same data also contributed to another study, on T cells in Graves' hyperthyroidism and ophthalmopathy. That source notes: With the HTBI primer set, the TCR CDR3 went through a first round of RT-PCR.

The clonotype originates from a woman aged 25 to 39 with Graves disease. The material sequenced was peripheral blood mononuclear cells (PBMCs), taken at new diagnosis, from a patient treated with antithyroid drugs. This chain links TRBV11-3 with TRBJ2-7; 8 bases are a match to TRBD1. The DNA of the CDR3 is TGTGCCAGCAGCTTAGGGGACAGGTCCTACGAGCAGTACTTC. This gives the protein CASSLGDRSYEQYF.